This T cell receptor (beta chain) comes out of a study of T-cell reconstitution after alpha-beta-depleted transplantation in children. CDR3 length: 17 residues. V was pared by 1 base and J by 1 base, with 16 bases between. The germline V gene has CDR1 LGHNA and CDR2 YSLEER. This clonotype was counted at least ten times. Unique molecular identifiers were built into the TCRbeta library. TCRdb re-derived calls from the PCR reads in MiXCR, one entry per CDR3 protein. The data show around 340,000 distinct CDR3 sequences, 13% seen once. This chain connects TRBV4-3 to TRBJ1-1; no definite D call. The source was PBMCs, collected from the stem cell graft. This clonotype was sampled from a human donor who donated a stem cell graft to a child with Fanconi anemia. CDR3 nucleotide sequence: TGCGCCAGCAGCCAAGCCCTCCAACCTACAAGGAACACTGAAGCTTTCTTT. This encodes CASSQALQPTRNTEAFF.